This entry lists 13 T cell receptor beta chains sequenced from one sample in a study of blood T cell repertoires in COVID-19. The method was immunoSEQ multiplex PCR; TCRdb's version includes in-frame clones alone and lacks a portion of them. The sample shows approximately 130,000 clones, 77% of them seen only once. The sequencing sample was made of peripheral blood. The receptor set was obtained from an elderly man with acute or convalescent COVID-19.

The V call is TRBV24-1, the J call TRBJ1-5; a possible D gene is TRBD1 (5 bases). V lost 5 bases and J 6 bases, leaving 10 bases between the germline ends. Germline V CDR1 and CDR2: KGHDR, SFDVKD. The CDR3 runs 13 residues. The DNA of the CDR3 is TGTGCCACCAGTGCTCAGGGATTTCAGCCCCAGCATTTT. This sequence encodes CATSAQGFQPQHF.

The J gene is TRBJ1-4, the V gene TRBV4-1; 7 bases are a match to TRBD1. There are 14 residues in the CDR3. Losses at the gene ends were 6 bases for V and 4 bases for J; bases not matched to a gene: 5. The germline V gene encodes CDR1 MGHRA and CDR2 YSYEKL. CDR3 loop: CASRKGQNNEKLFF. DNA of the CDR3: TGCGCCAGCAGGAAGGGACAGAATAATGAAAAACTGTTTTTT.

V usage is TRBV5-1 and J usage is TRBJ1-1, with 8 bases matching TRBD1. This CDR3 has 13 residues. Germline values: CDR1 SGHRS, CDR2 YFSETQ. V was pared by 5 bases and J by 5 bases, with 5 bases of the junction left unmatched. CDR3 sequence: CASSSGGRTEAFF. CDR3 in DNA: TGCGCCAGCAGTTCAGGGGGCCGGACTGAAGCTTTCTTT. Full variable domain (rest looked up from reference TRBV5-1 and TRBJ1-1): KAGVTQTPRYLIKTRGQQVTLSCSPISGHRSVSWYQQTPGQGLQFLFEYFSETQRNKGNFPGRFSGRQFSNSRSEMNVSTLELGDSALYLCASSSGGRTEAFFGQGTRLTVV.

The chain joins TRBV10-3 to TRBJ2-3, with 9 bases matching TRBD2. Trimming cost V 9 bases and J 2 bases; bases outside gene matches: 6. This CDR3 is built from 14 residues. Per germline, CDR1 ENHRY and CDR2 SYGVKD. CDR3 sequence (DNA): TGTGCCATAGGGGCGGGGGGGTTCACAGATACGCAGTATTTT. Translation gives CAIGAGGFTDTQYF.

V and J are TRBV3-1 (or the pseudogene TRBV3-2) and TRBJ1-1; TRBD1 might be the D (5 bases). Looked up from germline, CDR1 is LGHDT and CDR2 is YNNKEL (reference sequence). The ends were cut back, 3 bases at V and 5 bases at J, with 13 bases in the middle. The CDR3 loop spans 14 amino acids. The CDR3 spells CASSHGTLGTEAFF. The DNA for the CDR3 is TGTGCCAGCAGCCACGGGACTTTGGGAACTGAAGCTTTCTTT.

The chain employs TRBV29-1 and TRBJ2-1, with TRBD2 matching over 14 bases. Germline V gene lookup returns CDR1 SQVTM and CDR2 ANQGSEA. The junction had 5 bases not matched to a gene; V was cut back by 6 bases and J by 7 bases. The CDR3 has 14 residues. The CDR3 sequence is CSVAGLAGENEQFF. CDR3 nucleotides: TGCAGCGTCGCGGGACTAGCGGGGGAGAATGAGCAGTTCTTC.

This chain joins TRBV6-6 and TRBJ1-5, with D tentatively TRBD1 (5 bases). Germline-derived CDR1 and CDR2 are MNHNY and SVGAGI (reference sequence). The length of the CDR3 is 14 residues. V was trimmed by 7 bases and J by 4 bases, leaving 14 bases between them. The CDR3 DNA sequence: TGTGCCAGCAAAGGGCAGGGTTTGAATCAGCCCCAGCATTTT. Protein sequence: CASKGQGLNQPQHF.

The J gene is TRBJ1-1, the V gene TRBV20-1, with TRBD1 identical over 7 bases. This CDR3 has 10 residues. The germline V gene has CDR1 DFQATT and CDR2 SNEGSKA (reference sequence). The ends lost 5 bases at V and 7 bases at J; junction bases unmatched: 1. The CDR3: CSAYRGEAFF. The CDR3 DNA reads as TGCAGTGCTTACAGGGGTGAAGCTTTCTTT.

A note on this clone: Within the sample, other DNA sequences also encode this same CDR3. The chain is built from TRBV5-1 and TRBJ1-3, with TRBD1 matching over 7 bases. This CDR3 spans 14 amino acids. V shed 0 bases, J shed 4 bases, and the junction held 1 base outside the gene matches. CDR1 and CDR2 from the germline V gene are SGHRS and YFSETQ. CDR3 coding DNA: TGCGCCAGCAGCTTGGAAGGGGGCGGAAACACCATATATTTT. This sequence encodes CASSLEGGGNTIYF.

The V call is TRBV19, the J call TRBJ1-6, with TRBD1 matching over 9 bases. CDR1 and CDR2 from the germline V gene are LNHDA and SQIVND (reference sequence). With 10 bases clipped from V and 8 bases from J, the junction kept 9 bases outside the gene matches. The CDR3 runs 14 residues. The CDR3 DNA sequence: TGTGCCACCCAGACAGGGGGTCGGGATTCACCCCTCCACTTT. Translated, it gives CATQTGGRDSPLHF.

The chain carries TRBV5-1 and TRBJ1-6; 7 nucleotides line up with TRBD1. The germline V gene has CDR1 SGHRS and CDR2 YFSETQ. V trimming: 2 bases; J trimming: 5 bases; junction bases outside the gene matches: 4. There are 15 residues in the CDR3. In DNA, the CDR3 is TGCGCCAGCAGCTTAACCGGGACAGATAATTCACCCCTCCACTTT. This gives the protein CASSLTGTDNSPLHF.

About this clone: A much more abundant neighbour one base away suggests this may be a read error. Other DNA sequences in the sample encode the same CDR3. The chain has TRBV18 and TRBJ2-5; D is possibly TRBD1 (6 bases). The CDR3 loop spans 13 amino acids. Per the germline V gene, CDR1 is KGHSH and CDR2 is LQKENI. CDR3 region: CASSPRQGETQYF. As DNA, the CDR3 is TGTGCCAGTTCACCCCGCCAGGGGGAGACCCAGTACTTC.

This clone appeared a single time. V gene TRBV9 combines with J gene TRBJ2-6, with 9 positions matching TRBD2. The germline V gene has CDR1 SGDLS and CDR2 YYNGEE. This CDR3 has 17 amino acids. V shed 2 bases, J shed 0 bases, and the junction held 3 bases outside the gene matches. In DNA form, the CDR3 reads TGTGCCAGCAGCGTTACAGCGGGGGGCTCTGGGGCCAACGTCCTGACTTTC. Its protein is CASSVTAGGSGANVLTF. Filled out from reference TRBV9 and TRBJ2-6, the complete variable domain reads DSGVTQTPKHLITATGQRVTLRCSPRSGDLSVYWYQQSLDQGLQFLIQYYNGEERAKGNILERFSAQQFPDLHSELNLSSLELGDSALYFCASSVTAGGSGANVLTFGAGSRLTVL.